Listed below are T cell receptor beta chains from one sample, sequenced in a study of read filtering for tumor transcriptome and immune sequencing. TCRdb ran MiXCR on the reads and lists one entry per CDR3 protein. The sample includes 100,000 to 150,000 distinct CDR3 sequences, over 10% of them seen just once. What was sequenced was a population of CD138-negative cells sorted from bone marrow. The source of these receptors is a donor at least 40 years old with multiple myeloma. Both conserved end residues are part of each CDR3. The D gene is left open where the match is weak. The size of a clone is reported for some rows only, either as once, few or many, or as a class for expanded clones.

>TRBD2|TRBJ2-1|many|TRBV29-1
TGCAGCGTTGGAAGGACTAGCGGGAGTAATGAGCAGTTCTTC
CSVGRTSGSNEQFF
>TRBD1|TRBJ2-3|NA|TRBV12-3/TRBV12-4
TGTGCCAGCAGTTTCGGGGGACAGGGTGACACAGATACGCAGTATTTT
CASSFGGQGDTDTQYF
>NA|TRBJ2-3|many|TRBV5-1
TGCGCCAGCAGATCAATGCCTAGCACAGATACGCAGTATTTT
CASRSMPSTDTQYF
>NA|TRBJ1-2|many|TRBV12-3/TRBV12-4
TGTGCCCAGCATCGTCCGCCGCTCTATGGCTACACCTTC
CAQHRPPLYGYTF
>NA|TRBJ1-3|NA|TRBV19
TGTGCCACTGTGGGGAGAGCTGGAAACACCATATATTTT
CATVGRAGNTIYF
>TRBD1|TRBJ2-5|many|TRBV28
TGTGCCAGCAGTGGGACAGGGGTGGAGACCCAGTACTTC
CASSGTGVETQYF
>NA|TRBJ2-3|many|TRBV15
TGTGCCACCAGCAGAGGTAGACCTAGCACAGATACGCAGTATTTT
CATSRGRPSTDTQYF
>TRBD2|TRBJ2-3|many|TRBV28
TGTGCCAGCAGTGTTCTAGCGGGAGGAACTAGCACAGATACGCAGTATTTT
CASSVLAGGTSTDTQYF
>TRBD1|TRBJ1-1|many|TRBV6-1
TGTGCCAGCAGTGAGGTGGGACAGATCAACACTGAAGCTTTCTTT
CASSEVGQINTEAFF
>TRBD1|TRBJ2-6|many|TRBV7-2
TGTGCCAGCAGCGACCTCATAGGACAGGGGCCCTCTGGGGCCAACGTCCTGACTTTC
CASSDLIGQGPSGANVLTF
>NA|TRBJ1-5|many|TRBV2
TGTGCCAGCATGGGGTCCGGCGGGGAAAACCAGCCCCAGCATTTT
CASMGSGGENQPQHF
>TRBD1|TRBJ1-5|many|TRBV2
TGTGCCAGCACCCAGAGGACAGGTAATCAGCCCCAGCATTTT
CASTQRTGNQPQHF
>NA|TRBJ2-2|many|TRBV9
TGTGCCAGCAGCGTAAGGTTGTCCGGGGAGCTGTTTTTT
CASSVRLSGELFF
>TRBD1|TRBJ2-3|many|TRBV5-1
TGCGCCAGCAGCTTCTTTTCTGGACAGGGGGTGACAGATACGCAGTATTTT
CASSFFSGQGVTDTQYF
>TRBD2|TRBJ2-1|many|TRBV5-4
TGTGCCAGCAGCCCGCGCTCTAGCGGGACGGGCAATGAGCAGTTCTTC
CASSPRSSGTGNEQFF
>NA|TRBJ1-1|many|TRBV28
TGTGCCAGCAGTCGACGGTTGAACACTGAAGCTTTCTTT
CASSRRLNTEAFF
>NA|TRBJ1-1|many|TRBV18
TGTGCCAGCTCACTGCCGGGTGGGACTGAAGCTTTCTTT
CASSLPGGTEAFF
>NA|TRBJ1-4|many|TRBV6-1
TGTGCCAGCGCAGGAGACGCGACTAATGAAAAACTGTTTTTT
CASAGDATNEKLFF
>NA|TRBJ2-4|many|TRBV13
TGTGCCAGCAGCTTAAGGGAAAACATTCAGTACTTC
CASSLRENIQYF
>NA|TRBJ2-3|many|TRBV20-1
TGCAGTGCTAGTCCTCTAGCAGAAACTAGCACAGATACGCAGTATTTT
CSASPLAETSTDTQYF
>TRBD1|TRBJ2-3|many|TRBV5-1
TGCGCCAGCAGCACCGGGACAGGGACAGATACGCAGTATTTT
CASSTGTGTDTQYF
>NA|TRBJ1-1|many|TRBV29-1
TGCAGCGTTACCTATTTCACTGAAGCTTTCTTT
CSVTYFTEAFF
>NA|TRBJ2-2|many|TRBV7-8
TGTGCCAGCAGCCCGGACGGCAGACCCGGGGAGCTGTTTTTT
CASSPDGRPGELFF
>NA|TRBJ1-1|many|TRBV28
TGTGCCAGCAGTGCATACAGGGCGGGCACTGAAGCTTTCTTT
CASSAYRAGTEAFF
>TRBD1|TRBJ1-5|many|TRBV3-1
TGTGCCAGCAGCAACCACGGGACAGGGGCTGAACAGCCCCAGCATTTT
CASSNHGTGAEQPQHF
>NA|TRBJ2-7|once|TRBV12-3/TRBV12-4
TGTGCTAGTGGGGAATCCGGACCCTACGAGCAGTACTTC
CASGESGPYEQYF
>NA|TRBJ2-7|many|TRBV2
TGTGCCAGCATGGGGGCGGACTCCTACGAGCAGTACTTC
CASMGADSYEQYF
>NA|TRBJ2-2|many|TRBV18
TGTGCCAGCTCACCACGTGTATACACCGGGGAGCTGTTTTTT
CASSPRVYTGELFF
>NA|TRBJ2-2|few|TRBV11-2
TGTGCCAGCACCGAGAGTCGAGTCGGGGAGCTGTTTTTT
CASTESRVGELFF
>NA|TRBJ1-5|many|TRBV28
TGTGCCAGCAATAGCGGGAGCATTCAGCCCCAGCATTTT
CASNSGSIQPQHF
>NA|TRBJ1-1|many|TRBV7-9
TGTGCCAGCAGCTTAGCGCTGGGAGCCTCGAGGGATGAAGCTTTCTTT
CASSLALGASRDEAFF
>NA|TRBJ2-7|many|TRBV4-2
TGTGCCAGCAGCCAAGAGCCTAGCGAAACCTACGAGCAGTACTTC
CASSQEPSETYEQYF
>NA|TRBJ2-2|many|TRBV9
TGTGCCAGCAGCGTAGAAGGCGGGACCGGGGAGCTGTTTTTT
CASSVEGGTGELFF
>TRBD2|TRBJ2-2|many|TRBV20-1
TGCAGTGCTAGAGATAGCCGGGGGGACGGGGAGCTGTTTTTT
CSARDSRGDGELFF
>NA|TRBJ2-7|NA|TRBV29-1
TGCAGCGTTGTAGACGGGACCGGTATTGGCGGCGAGCAGTACTTC
CSVVDGTGIGGEQYF
>NA|TRBJ2-3|NA|TRBV11-2
TGTGCCAGCAGCTTAGGTGCCGTCGGGGGCACAGATACGCAGTATTTT
CASSLGAVGGTDTQYF
>TRBD1|TRBJ1-6|many|TRBV2
TGTGCCAGCAGCCAGCCGGGACAGGGGTATTCACCCCTCCACTTT
CASSQPGQGYSPLHF
>TRBD1|TRBJ2-6|many|TRBV10-3
TGTGCCATCAGTCGGGACAGATCGACTGGGGCCAACGTCCTGACTTTC
CAISRDRSTGANVLTF
>TRBD1|TRBJ1-1|many|TRBV20-1
TGCAGTGCGGGAGACAGGGGGCATATGAACACTGAAGCTTTCTTT
CSAGDRGHMNTEAFF
>NA|TRBJ2-6|NA|TRBV28
TGTGCCAGCAGCATGGGGGGGGCCCGGACAGGGGCCAACGTCCTGACTTTC
CASSMGGARTGANVLTF
>TRBD2|TRBJ2-3|NA|TRBV7-2
TGTGCCAGCAGCTTTGGACTAGCGGGAGGGGCAGATACGCAGTATTTT
CASSFGLAGGADTQYF
>NA|TRBJ2-5|once|TRBV4-1
TGCGCCAGCAACCAAGAGTTGGGTCCGGCGGGCGAGGCCCAGTACTTC
CASNQELGPAGEAQYF
>TRBD1|TRBJ1-1|many|TRBV2
TGTGCCAGCAGTGAACACAGGGGACCTGAAGCTTTCTTT
CASSEHRGPEAFF
>NA|TRBJ1-2|many|TRBV11-2
TGTGCCAGCAGCCCAGGGGTAGGGCTCTATGGCTACACCTTC
CASSPGVGLYGYTF
>TRBD2|TRBJ2-3|NA|TRBV6-5
TGTGCCAGCAGTGAAAGCGGGGGGGGCGGAGATACGCAGTATTTT
CASSESGGGGDTQYF
>NA|TRBJ1-5|few|TRBV6-1
TGTGCCAGCAGTGAACCCCCGGGGGACATTTTTAGCAATCAGCCCCAGCATTTT
CASSEPPGDIFSNQPQHF
>NA|TRBJ1-1|few|TRBV4-1
TGCGCCAGCAGCAACATTGACGCGTTGAACACTGAAGCTTTCTTT
CASSNIDALNTEAFF
>TRBD2|TRBJ2-1|many|TRBV5-1
TGCGCCAGCAACGAACCGGGAGGTGAGCAGTTCTTC
CASNEPGGEQFF
>TRBD2|TRBJ2-7|NA|TRBV5-6
TGTGCCAGCAGCCCGGCCGGAGAGCGGGGTACCTACGAGCAGTACTTC
CASSPAGERGTYEQYF
>NA|TRBJ2-1|many|TRBV7-9
TGTGCCAGCAGCTCGCGTCTTCGGGGTGAGCAGTTCTTC
CASSSRLRGEQFF
>NA|TRBJ2-1|medium-sized|TRBV29-1
TGCAGCGTTGACCGTCAGGGAGATGAGCAGTTCTTC
CSVDRQGDEQFF
>NA|TRBJ1-1|many|TRBV5-1
TGCGCCAGCAGCTTGATAGGGAACCAGAACACTGAAGCTTTCTTT
CASSLIGNQNTEAFF
>NA|TRBJ2-1|many|TRBV2
TGTGCCAGCAGTGTGATCAGGACCGTTGGCAATGAGCAGTTCTTC
CASSVIRTVGNEQFF
>NA|TRBJ1-1|NA|TRBV11-2
TGTGCCAGCAACGTTGGCCCTTTTGGGACTGAAGCTTTCTTT
CASNVGPFGTEAFF
>NA|TRBJ2-1|many|TRBV29-1
TGCAGCGTTGACAGGGGCAAGGAGCAGTTCTTC
CSVDRGKEQFF
>NA|TRBJ1-1|NA|TRBV7-9
TGTGCCAGCAGCGTCCAGGGGATGAACACTGAAGCTTTCTTT
CASSVQGMNTEAFF
>TRBD2|TRBJ2-5|few|TRBV29-1
TGCAGCGTTCAATCTCAGCGGGAGGCCCAAGGGACCCAGTACTTC
CSVQSQREAQGTQYF